Listed here are 11 T cell receptor beta chains from one sample, sequenced in a study of Graves' ophthalmopathy and Graves' hyperthyroidism. Using RNA transcripts, the TCR beta CDR3 regions were amplified. Amplification began with first-round RT-PCR using HTBI primers, then second-round multiplex PCR was performed. One entry per CDR3 protein, called by TCRdb with MiXCR from the multiplex PCR reads. The table includes about 740,000 distinct CDR3 sequences, around 40% detected once. The sequencing sample was made of peripheral blood. The receptors originated from an adult man with Graves' ophthalmopathy.

There are a few counts of this clonotype. This chain connects TRBV9 to TRBJ2-7, with D perhaps being TRBD1 or TRBD2 (5 bases each). This CDR3 has 15 amino acids. The germline gives CDR1 SGDLS, CDR2 YYNGEE. Trimming removed 3 bases from V and 2 bases from J, with 15 bases in between. CDR3 sequence reads: CASSAPDGTAYEQYF. DNA for the CDR3: TGTGCCAGCAGCGCGCCCGACGGGACGGCCTACGAGCAGTACTTC.

Regarding this clonotype: A read error may produce the germline difference seen at one junction end. The chain uses TRBV10-3 and TRBJ2-2; D call uncertain. Germline lookup yields CDR1 ENHRY and CDR2 SYGVKD. The CDR3 contains 15 residues. The CDR3 loop reads CASSELGPNTGELFF. CDR3 DNA sequence: TGTGCCAGCAGTGAGTTGGGTCCGAACACCGGGGAGCTGTTTTTT.

The table lists this clonotype with many counts. The chain uses TRBV25-1 and TRBJ1-2; 7 nucleotides match TRBD1. Germline V gene sequence: CDR1 MGHDK, CDR2 SYGVNS. V shed 7 bases, J shed 5 bases, and the junction held 4 bases outside the gene matches. The CDR3 sequence is 12 residues long. CDR3 in amino acids: CASTAGGYGYTF. The DNA of the CDR3 is TGTGCCAGCACAGCAGGGGGATATGGCTACACCTTC.

This chain uses TRBV2 with TRBJ2-5; 11 positions agree with TRBD2. The J segment lost 7 bases and the V segment lost 6 bases, leaving 7 bases of the junction unmatched. The germline CDR1 and CDR2 sequences are SNHLY and FYNNEI. This CDR3 is 14 amino acids long. The CDR3 reads CASSLSGGAGTQYF. The CDR3 nucleotides are TGTGCCAGCAGCCTTAGCGGGGGGGCAGGGACCCAGTACTTC.

This clonotype was detected many times. The chain links TRBV7-9 to TRBJ2-5; D perhaps matches TRBD1 (5 bases). V was shortened by 3 bases and J by 2 bases, with 10 bases between the two germline ends. This CDR3 region has 14 residues. Germline-derived CDR1 and CDR2 are SEHNR and FQNEAQ (reference sequence). The DNA of the CDR3 is TGTGCCAGCAGCTTCCAGGGTGTACAAGAGACCCAGTACTTC. Amino acids: CASSFQGVQETQYF.

The chain links TRBV7-2 to TRBJ2-7; D gene ambiguous. Germline V CDR1 and CDR2: SGHTA, FQGNSA. Trimming cost V 7 bases and J 4 bases, with 11 bases left between them. The CDR3 totals 12 residues. The CDR3 region has the DNA TGTGCCAGCAACCAATTGGGGTACGAGCAGTACTTC. The encoded protein is CASNQLGYEQYF.

In DNA, the CDR3 is TGCGCCAGCAGCCAAGATCCAGGGGGCAGTTCACCCCTCCACTTT. Its protein is CASSQDPGGSSPLHF. The chain recombines TRBV4-3 with TRBJ1-6; the match to TRBD1 covers 8 bases. The length of the CDR3 is 15 residues. The germline V gene has CDR1 LGHNA and CDR2 YSLEER. V was pared by 0 bases and J by 9 bases, with 4 bases of the junction left unmatched.

This chain links TRBV10-3 with TRBJ1-1; the match to TRBD1 covers 8 bases. J lost 0 bases, V lost 5 bases, and 8 bases had no gene match. Per the germline V gene, CDR1 is ENHRY and CDR2 is SYGVKD. CDR3 length equals 16 residues. The chain's CDR3 is CAISKGRGRLNTEAFF. CDR3 nucleotide sequence: TGTGCCATCAGTAAAGGCAGGGGGCGATTGAACACTGAAGCTTTCTTT.

This chain uses TRBV29-1 with TRBJ1-4, with a tentative D call TRBD1 (6 bases). Germline V gene lookup returns CDR1 SQVTM and CDR2 ANQGSEA. The CDR3 covers 11 residues. V lost 8 bases, J lost 8 bases, and 12 bases lay in between. CDR3 loop: CSLGGQEKLFF. CDR3 DNA: TGCAGCTTAGGGGGTCAGGAAAAACTGTTTTTT.

This clonotype was recorded at least ten times. CDR3 nucleotide sequence: TGTGCCAGCAGTCTTTCAGGGGCGTTGTACGAGCAGTACTTC. Translated, it gives CASSLSGALYEQYF. V is TRBV2 and J is TRBJ2-7; D perhaps matches TRBD1 (6 bases). Germline V gene lookup returns CDR1 SNHLY and CDR2 FYNNEI. V lost 5 bases, J lost 4 bases, and 15 bases lay in between. The CDR3 totals 14 residues.

The V call is TRBV25-1, the J call TRBJ1-2, with 7 positions matching TRBD1. Unmatched junction bases numbered 8, after V lost 8 bases and J lost 8 bases. Germline CDR1 and CDR2: MGHDK and SYGVNS. The CDR3 is 12 amino acids. The DNA of the CDR3 is TGTGCCAGCGTTGAACAGGGGCACGGCTACACCTTC. This gives the protein CASVEQGHGYTF.